The rows below give T cell receptor beta chains drawn from one sample of a study of T cells in Graves' hyperthyroidism and ophthalmopathy. One entry per CDR3 protein, called by TCRdb with MiXCR from the multiplex PCR reads. The repertoire holds approximately 370,000 distinct CDR3 sequences, around 14% seen once, with about 31% in the top ten. Material: blood. The receptors stem from a woman aged 30 to 39 with Graves' hyperthyroidism. CDR3s include the opening cysteine and the closing phenylalanine or tryptophan. The order of the fields is CDR3 DNA, CDR3 protein, J gene, V gene, clone size, D gene, CDR3 length. D genes are given only for firm matches. Size is omitted from some rows. Given values are once, few, many or a class for expanded clones.

cdr3_nt: TGTGCCAGCAGTGAAATCCCCAGGACTCAAGAGACCCAGTACTTC
cdr3_aa: CASSEIPRTQETQYF
j_call: TRBJ2-5
v_call: TRBV2
clone_size: many
d_call: NA
cdr3_length: 15

cdr3_nt: TGCGGTGTACCGACCTCCACGGGGGAGCAGTACTTC
cdr3_aa: CGVPTSTGEQYF
j_call: TRBJ2-7
v_call: TRBV20-1
clone_size: few
d_call: NA
cdr3_length: 12

cdr3_nt: TGTGCCAGCAGCGTCACACCAACTAGCGGGACGGAGACCCAGTACTTC
cdr3_aa: CASSVTPTSGTETQYF
j_call: TRBJ2-5
v_call: TRBV9
clone_size: many
d_call: TRBD2
cdr3_length: 16

cdr3_nt: TGTGCCACCAGTGATTCCCGGGCTGGTGGGAGCAATCAGCCCCAGCATTTT
cdr3_aa: CATSDSRAGGSNQPQHF
j_call: TRBJ1-5
v_call: TRBV24-1
clone_size: NA
d_call: NA
cdr3_length: 17

cdr3_nt: TGTGCCAGCAGTTCAGGGGGGGCGGCCTCCTACGAGCAGTACTTC
cdr3_aa: CASSSGGAASYEQYF
j_call: TRBJ2-7
v_call: TRBV6-1
clone_size: NA
d_call: NA
cdr3_length: 15

cdr3_nt: TGTGCCAGCAAAAGAACAGGGAACACTGAAGCTTTCTTT
cdr3_aa: CASKRTGNTEAFF
j_call: TRBJ1-1
v_call: TRBV2
clone_size: few
d_call: NA
cdr3_length: 13

cdr3_nt: TGTGCCAGCAGTGAAGAGTGGATTAGCAATCAGCCCCAGCATTTT
cdr3_aa: CASSEEWISNQPQHF
j_call: TRBJ1-5
v_call: TRBV2
clone_size: NA
d_call: NA
cdr3_length: 15

cdr3_nt: TGTGCCTGGAGCCAAAGGGGGGAGCAGTTCTTC
cdr3_aa: CAWSQRGEQFF
j_call: TRBJ2-1
v_call: TRBV30
clone_size: many
d_call: NA
cdr3_length: 11

cdr3_nt: TGTGCCAGCAGTCCCCTATCCTCTGGAAACACCAAATATTTT
cdr3_aa: CASSPLSSGNTKYF
j_call: TRBJ1-3
v_call: TRBV2
clone_size: NA
d_call: NA
cdr3_length: 14

cdr3_nt: TGTGCCAGCAGTTCGATTCCGGGACAGGGATTTGAAAAACTGTTTTTT
cdr3_aa: CASSSIPGQGFEKLFF
j_call: TRBJ1-4
v_call: TRBV12-3/TRBV12-4
clone_size: many
d_call: TRBD1
cdr3_length: 16

cdr3_nt: TGTGCCAGCAGCATAAGCCCGGGACAGAGTTCACCCCTCCACTTT
cdr3_aa: CASSISPGQSSPLHF
j_call: TRBJ1-6
v_call: TRBV11-2
clone_size: many
d_call: TRBD1
cdr3_length: 15

cdr3_nt: TGTGCCATCAGTGAGTCGTGGGGACAGGCCAACCCCACTAACTATGGCTACACCTTC
cdr3_aa: CAISESWGQANPTNYGYTF
j_call: TRBJ1-2
v_call: TRBV10-3
clone_size: NA
d_call: TRBD1
cdr3_length: 19

cdr3_nt: TGCGCCAGCAGCATTGGGACTAGCGGAAGCACAGATACGCAGTATTTT
cdr3_aa: CASSIGTSGSTDTQYF
j_call: TRBJ2-3
v_call: TRBV5-1
clone_size: many
d_call: TRBD2
cdr3_length: 16

cdr3_nt: TGTGCCAGCAGTTTTTCAGGGCGCAACTTAATATATGGCTACACCTTC
cdr3_aa: CASSFSGRNLIYGYTF
j_call: TRBJ1-2
v_call: TRBV28
clone_size: many
d_call: NA
cdr3_length: 16

cdr3_nt: TGTGCCACCAGCAGTAACCGACAGAACGAGCAGTACTTC
cdr3_aa: CATSSNRQNEQYF
j_call: TRBJ2-7
v_call: TRBV15
clone_size: few
d_call: NA
cdr3_length: 13

cdr3_nt: TGTGCCAGCAGTACAGGGCGCGATCAGCCCCAGCATTTT
cdr3_aa: CASSTGRDQPQHF
j_call: TRBJ1-5
v_call: TRBV6-1
clone_size: many
d_call: NA
cdr3_length: 13

cdr3_nt: TGTGCCAGCAGTTTACTAGCCCCTTACCAAGAGACCCAGTACTTC
cdr3_aa: CASSLLAPYQETQYF
j_call: TRBJ2-5
v_call: TRBV27
clone_size: NA
d_call: NA
cdr3_length: 15

cdr3_nt: TGTGCCTGGAGCCGCCGAGCCGCTGAGCAGTTCTTC
cdr3_aa: CAWSRRAAEQFF
j_call: TRBJ2-1
v_call: TRBV30
clone_size: many
d_call: NA
cdr3_length: 12

cdr3_nt: TGTGCCTGGAGTGAAGACGGGGGGTACAATGAGCAGTTCTTC
cdr3_aa: CAWSEDGGYNEQFF
j_call: TRBJ2-1
v_call: TRBV30
clone_size: many
d_call: TRBD2
cdr3_length: 14

cdr3_nt: TGCGCCAGCAGCTTGGCCGGGGGAATTTGGACCGGGGAGCTGTTTTTT
cdr3_aa: CASSLAGGIWTGELFF
j_call: TRBJ2-2
v_call: TRBV5-1
clone_size: few
d_call: NA
cdr3_length: 16

cdr3_nt: TGTGCCAGCAGCGTAGACGGGAGGGCCTACGAGCAGTACTTC
cdr3_aa: CASSVDGRAYEQYF
j_call: TRBJ2-7
v_call: TRBV9
clone_size: NA
d_call: TRBD2
cdr3_length: 14

cdr3_nt: TGTGCCAGCAGTTTATCGGCGGGGGTACCCTACGAGCAGTACTTC
cdr3_aa: CASSLSAGVPYEQYF
j_call: TRBJ2-7
v_call: TRBV27
clone_size: NA
d_call: TRBD2
cdr3_length: 15

cdr3_nt: TGTGCCAGCAGCGTGGGAGCGGATCAACTTTACAATGAGCAGTTCTTC
cdr3_aa: CASSVGADQLYNEQFF
j_call: TRBJ2-1
v_call: TRBV9
clone_size: NA
d_call: NA
cdr3_length: 16

cdr3_nt: TGTGCCAGCAGCTTCAGGACAGGGACTTATGGCTACACCTTC
cdr3_aa: CASSFRTGTYGYTF
j_call: TRBJ1-2
v_call: TRBV9
clone_size: NA
d_call: TRBD1
cdr3_length: 14

cdr3_nt: TGTGCCAGCAGCCCCCCCCTAGGGTACACTGAAGCTTTCTTT
cdr3_aa: CASSPPLGYTEAFF
j_call: TRBJ1-1
v_call: TRBV7-9
clone_size: NA
d_call: NA
cdr3_length: 14